A single sample gave rise to the 3 T cell receptor beta chains below, sequenced in a study of shared clonotypes between healthy human individuals. Generated by immunoSEQ multiplex PCR, the TCRdb table keeps only in-frame clones and is missing some. The sample lists 2,500,000 or so clones; approximately 90% were seen once. Sequences were obtained from naive CD4+ T cells from PBMCs. Subset specified: CD45RA+ positively selected. All receptors derive from a man aged 18 to 30 in good health. Some clones in this sample may be carry-over from other donors' samples.

The chain couples TRBV4-2 to TRBJ2-1, with 9 nucleotides matching TRBD2. The CDR3 is made up of 13 amino acids. Germline CDR1 is LGHNA and CDR2 is YNFKEQ. The ends lost 9 bases at V and 10 bases at J; junction bases unmatched: 10. CDR3 nucleotides: TGTGCCAGTAGGCGGGAGGGCCGGTGGGAGCAGTTCTTC. This gives the protein CASRREGRWEQFF.

This clone was detected only a few times. This CDR3 is also generated by other DNA sequences in the sample. This sequence joins TRBV5-6 and TRBJ2-7; 7 bases fit TRBD1. CDR3 length equals 14 residues. With 2 bases clipped from V and 0 bases from J, the junction kept 2 bases outside the gene matches. Germline CDR1 reads SGHDT; CDR2 reads YYEEEE. CDR3 protein: CASSLGQASYEQYF. DNA for the CDR3: TGTGCCAGCAGCTTAGGACAGGCCTCCTACGAGCAGTACTTC.

The chain has TRBV5-4 and TRBJ2-2, with TRBD2 identical over 8 bases. CDR1 and CDR2 from the germline V gene are SGHNT and YYREEE (reference sequence). Losses at the gene ends were 5 bases for V and 6 bases for J; bases not matched to a gene: 12. The CDR3 spans 16 residues. CDR3 coding DNA: TGTGCCAGCAGGCGACCGGGACTAGGGTCCTCCGGGGAGCTGTTTTTT. As protein: CASRRPGLGSSGELFF. The full variable domain, with the rest looked up from reference TRBV5-4 and TRBJ2-2, is ETGVTQSPTHLIKTRGQQVTLRCSSQSGHNTVSWYQQALGQGPQFIFQYYREEENGRGNFPPRFSGLQFPNYSSELNVNALELDDSALYLCASRRPGLGSSGELFFGEGSRLTVL.